The 8 T cell receptor beta chains listed next were all sequenced from one sample in a study of blood T cell repertoires in COVID-19. Clones were sequenced by immunoSEQ multiplex PCR, and TCRdb holds only the in-frame ones, with some missing. The sample gives roughly 200,000 clones, 83% of which show up once; 1.5% to 1.7% is in the top ten. Sequenced sample: peripheral blood. These receptors all come from a human donor in a cohort sampled during active COVID-19.

The rearrangement links TRBV6-5 to TRBJ1-6; D ambiguous. The CDR3 totals 15 residues. Germline V gene lookup returns CDR1 MNHEY and CDR2 SVGAGI. The V end lost 6 bases, the J end lost 7 bases, and 16 bases lay between the germline ends. The CDR3: CASRESVAQNSPLHF. CDR3 DNA sequence: TGTGCCAGCAGGGAGTCGGTGGCCCAGAATTCACCCCTCCACTTT.

The chain combines TRBV5-4 with TRBJ1-1, with 10 bases identical to TRBD1. The CDR3 spans 16 residues. V lost 0 bases and J lost 5; bases outside the gene matches: 7. Germline V gene lookup returns CDR1 SGHNT and CDR2 YYREEE (reference sequence). In DNA, the CDR3 is TGTGCCAGCAGCTTGGGACAGGGGGCGCGTAAGACTGAAGCTTTCTTT. This translates into CASSLGQGARKTEAFF.

This sequence joins TRBV2 and TRBJ2-7; possibly TRBD1 for D (5 bases). Germline V gene lookup returns CDR1 SNHLY and CDR2 FYNNEI. Trimming pared 8 bases from V and 3 bases from J, leaving 17 bases between. CDR3 length equals 14 residues. The CDR3 loop is CASGRETGGYEQYF. CDR3 DNA: TGTGCCAGCGGAAGGGAAACAGGTGGCTACGAGCAGTACTTC.

This clone was seen only a few times. The chain recombines TRBV3-1 (or the pseudogene TRBV3-2) with TRBJ2-7; no clear D. The length of the CDR3 is 15 residues. The germline V gene encodes CDR1 LGHDT and CDR2 YNNKEL (reference sequence). Trimming removed 3 bases at V and 2 bases at J, with 14 bases between. The CDR3 DNA follows: TGTGCCAGCAGCCACCCCTCTGTAGCACCCTACGAGCAGTACTTC. Protein: CASSHPSVAPYEQYF.

In DNA form, the CDR3 reads TGTGCCAGCAGCTCCCAGACTAGGGACGAGCAGTTCTTC. Translation: CASSSQTRDEQFF. The gene calls are TRBV7-2 and TRBJ2-1; weak D call: TRBD2 (6 bases). Germline V gene lookup returns CDR1 SGHTA and CDR2 FQGNSA. Trimming took off 4 bases at V and 10 bases at J, with 14 bases between the two ends. The CDR3 has 13 residues.

Only one count was recorded for this clone. The chain recombines TRBV19 with TRBJ2-7; 10 bases are shared with TRBD1. This CDR3 is built from 15 residues. CDR1 and CDR2 from the germline V gene are LNHDA and SQIVND (reference sequence). After removal of 6 bases from V and 1 base from J, the junction contained 6 bases not matched to a gene. For the CDR3, the DNA is TGTGCCAGTAGCGCGCCGGACAGGGGGTCCTACGAGCAGTACTTC. Translation gives CASSAPDRGSYEQYF. Variable domain in full (rest from reference TRBV19 and TRBJ2-7): DGGITQSPKYLFRKEGQNVTLSCEQNLNHDAMYWYRQDPGQGLRLIYYSQIVNDFQKGDIAEGYSVSREKKESFPLTVTSAQKNPTAFYLCASSAPDRGSYEQYFGPGTRLTVT.

The chain recombines TRBV19 with TRBJ1-2; tentative D call: TRBD1 (6 bases). The CDR3 is 17 amino acids. The V gene lost 5 bases and the J gene lost 4 bases, with 23 bases spanning the gap. Per the germline V gene, CDR1 is LNHDA and CDR2 is SQIVND (reference sequence). The CDR3 here is CASSSQSDGGAGYGYTF. The CDR3 DNA reads TGTGCCAGTAGTTCCCAATCTGATGGGGGCGCGGGCTATGGCTACACCTTC.

The rearrangement joins TRBV18 to TRBJ1-2, with D maybe TRBD1 (6 bases). The length of the CDR3 is 14 residues. Per the germline V gene, CDR1 is KGHSH and CDR2 is LQKENI. V shed 3 bases and J shed 4 bases, with 12 bases lying between them. In DNA form, the CDR3 reads TGTGCCAGCTCACCCGAGGGGGGGCTCTATGGCTACACCTTC. It yields the protein CASSPEGGLYGYTF. The full variable domain, with the rest looked up from reference TRBV18 and TRBJ1-2, is NAGVMQNPRHLVRRRGQEARLRCSPMKGHSHVYWYRQLPEEGLKFMVYLQKENIIDESGMPKERFSAEFPKEGPSILRIQQVVRGDSAAYFCASSPEGGLYGYTFGSGTRLTVV.